This record concerns one T cell receptor beta chain sequence. Its antigen is unknown. Clones were read by immunoSEQ multiplex PCR, and TCRdb kept only the in-frame ones, dropping some. The table includes about 69,000 clones, roughly nine tenths detected once. This entry belongs to a study of PD-L1 blockade in urothelial cancer. Study context: Administration of atezolizumab to patients began at some point between 2013 and 2014, at 1,200 mg intravenously every 3 weeks. Analyzed time points were 3 weeks (second dose) and 6 weeks after therapy began. A median roughly 150,000 T cells were found in blood samples.

General study results and limits: Improved survival was predicted by pretreatment blood TCR clonality below the median.

Per the germline V gene, CDR1 is MNHEY and CDR2 is SVGAGI. The CDR3 covers 14 residues. V was pared by 7 bases and J by 4 bases, with 5 bases of the junction left unmatched. The sequence derives from a man in his 60s with urothelial cancer. Sample: PBMCs, taken around atezolizumab (anti-PD-L1) treatment. J is TRBJ1-5 and V is TRBV6-5; 9 bases align to TRBD1. CDR3 nucleotide sequence: TGTGCCAGCATCAGCGGACAGGGGAATCAGCCCCAGCATTTT. It encodes CASISGQGNQPQHF.